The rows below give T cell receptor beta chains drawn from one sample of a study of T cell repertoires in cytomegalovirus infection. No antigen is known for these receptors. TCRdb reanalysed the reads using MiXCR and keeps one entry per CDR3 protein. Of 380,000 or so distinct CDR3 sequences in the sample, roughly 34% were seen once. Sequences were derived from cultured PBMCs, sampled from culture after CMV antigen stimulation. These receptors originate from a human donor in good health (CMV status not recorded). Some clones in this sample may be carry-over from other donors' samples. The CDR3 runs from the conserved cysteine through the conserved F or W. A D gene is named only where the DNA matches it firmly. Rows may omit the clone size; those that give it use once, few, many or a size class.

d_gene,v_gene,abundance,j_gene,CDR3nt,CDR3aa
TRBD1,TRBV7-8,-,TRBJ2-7,TGTGCCAGCAGCCAGGGTCGAACAGGGGGCGTCTACGAGCAGTACTTC,CASSQGRTGGVYEQYF
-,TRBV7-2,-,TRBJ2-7,TGTGCCAGCAGCTCGGGGGTGGACACTAGTTACGAGCAGTACTTC,CASSSGVDTSYEQYF
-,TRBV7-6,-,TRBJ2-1,TGTGCCAGCAGCCGAGACCGAAACAATGAGCAGTTCTTC,CASSRDRNNEQFF
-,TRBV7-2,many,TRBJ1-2,TGTGCCAGCAGCTATCAAGCGGCGGACTATGGCTACACCTTC,CASSYQAADYGYTF
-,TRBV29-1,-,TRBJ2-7,TGCAGCGTTGAGGGGCAGGTGTACTACGAGCAGTACTTC,CSVEGQVYYEQYF
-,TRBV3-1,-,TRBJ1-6,TGTGCCAGCAGCCAAGAAGTCTATTCACCCCTCCACTTT,CASSQEVYSPLHF
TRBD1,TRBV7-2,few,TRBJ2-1,TGTGCCAGCAGCTTAGTGACAGGGGCCATTGAGCAGTTCTTC,CASSLVTGAIEQFF
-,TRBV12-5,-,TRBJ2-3,TGTGCTAGTGGTTTGGTACGGGATACGCAGTATTTT,CASGLVRDTQYF
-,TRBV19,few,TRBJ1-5,TGTGCCAGTAGTTGGCAACCAGGACAGCCCCAGCATTTT,CASSWQPGQPQHF
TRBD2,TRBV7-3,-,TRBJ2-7,TGTGCCAGCAGCTTAAACGGAGCGGGGGGCTACGAGCAGTACTTC,CASSLNGAGGYEQYF
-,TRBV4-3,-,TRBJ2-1,TGCGCCAGCAGCCCCGTATGGGAGGAGAGCTACAATGAGCAGTTCTTC,CASSPVWEESYNEQFF
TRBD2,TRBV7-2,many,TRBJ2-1,TGTGCCAGCAGCTTAATTGCTAGCGGACGTCTCTCCTACAATGAGCAGTTCTTC,CASSLIASGRLSYNEQFF
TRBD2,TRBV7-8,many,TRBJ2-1,TGTGCCAGCAGCTTCACCACACTAGCGGGAGGGTTGAATGAGCAGTTCTTC,CASSFTTLAGGLNEQFF
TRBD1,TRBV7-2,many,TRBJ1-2,TGTGCCAGCAGCTCCCAGTGGGGACAGAACTATGGCTACACCTTC,CASSSQWGQNYGYTF
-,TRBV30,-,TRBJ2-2,TGTGCCTGGAGGGTAGGTTCCGGGGAGCTGTTTTTT,CAWRVGSGELFF
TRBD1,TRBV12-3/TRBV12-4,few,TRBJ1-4,TGTGCCAGCAGTGGGACAGGGAATGAAAAACTGTTTTTT,CASSGTGNEKLFF
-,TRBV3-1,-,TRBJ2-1,TGTGCCAGCAGCCCCCGAAGAGGCTGGAGCTCCTACAATGAGCAGTTCTTC,CASSPRRGWSSYNEQFF
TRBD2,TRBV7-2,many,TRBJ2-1,TGTGCCAGCACCGTTCCCTCTACTAGCGCCCAGTTCTTC,CASTVPSTSAQFF
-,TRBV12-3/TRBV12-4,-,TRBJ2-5,TGTGCCAGCGGCGTGGGCAGACATCAAGAGACCCAGTACTTC,CASGVGRHQETQYF
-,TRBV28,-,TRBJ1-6,TGTGCCAGCAGTACGGTTGTGGGTAATTCACCCCTCCACTTT,CASSTVVGNSPLHF
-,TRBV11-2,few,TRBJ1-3,TGTGCCAGCTCCCGGTTGGCTGGAAACACCATATATTTT,CASSRLAGNTIYF
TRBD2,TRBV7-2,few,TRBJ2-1,TGTGCCAGCAGCTTAGCGGGACTAGCGCCGTTCTTC,CASSLAGLAPFF
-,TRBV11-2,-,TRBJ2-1,TGTGCCAGCGCCCTGGGACTGGATGAGCAGTTCTTC,CASALGLDEQFF
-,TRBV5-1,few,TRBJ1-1,TGCGCCAGCAGCCCGGTGGTGCGGACTGAAGCTTTCTTT,CASSPVVRTEAFF
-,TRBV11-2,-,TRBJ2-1,TGTGCCAGCAGCTTAATCGGTAGCGTCGCGGAAGGGCAGTTCTTC,CASSLIGSVAEGQFF
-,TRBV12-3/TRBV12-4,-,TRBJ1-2,TGTGCCAGCAGTTTAGCTGTTCCGAGAGGAGATGGCTACACCTTC,CASSLAVPRGDGYTF
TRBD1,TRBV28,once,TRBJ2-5,TGTGCCAGCAGTTCTTTTTCGGGACAGAGGGGGGAGACCCAGTACTTC,CASSSFSGQRGETQYF
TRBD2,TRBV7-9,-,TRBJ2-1,TGTGCCAGCAGCTTACTAGCGGGAGGGACTGAGCAGTTCTTC,CASSLLAGGTEQFF
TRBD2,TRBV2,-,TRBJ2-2,TGTGCCAGCAATGGGAATCTAGCGGGAGGGAACACCGGGGAGCTGTTTTTT,CASNGNLAGGNTGELFF
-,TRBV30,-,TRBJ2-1,TGTGCCTGGAGTGCCCGGGTGAGCTGGTATGAGCAGTTCTTC,CAWSARVSWYEQFF
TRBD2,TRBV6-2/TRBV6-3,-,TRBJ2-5,TGTGCCAGCGGGCCTAACGCGGGAGGATCAGAGACCCAGTACTTC,CASGPNAGGSETQYF
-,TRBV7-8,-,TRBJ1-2,TGTGCCAGCAGCTTAGAGCTTATGGTCTATGGCTACACCTTC,CASSLELMVYGYTF
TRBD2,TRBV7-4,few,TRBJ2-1,TGTGCCAGCAGCTTAGCAAGGGCGGGAGAACCTTTTTACAATGAGCAGTTCTTC,CASSLARAGEPFYNEQFF